The 25 T cell receptor beta chains presented below share a single source sample, sequenced in a study of T cells in Graves' hyperthyroidism and ophthalmopathy (dated by TCRdb to about 2019). Library construction relied on multiplex PCR. TCRdb records Illumina HiSeq 2000 as the sequencer. The TCR beta CDR3 regions were amplified from RNA transcripts. The first round of RT-PCR for the TCR CDR3 was performed with the HTBI primer set and the Qiagen OneStep RT-PCR kit. TCRdb reran the public reads through fastp at Q25 and MiXCR, keeping productive beta chains. Every CDR3 protein is listed once, alongside the most common genes and DNA of its rows. The sample includes about 560,000 distinct CDR3 sequences, with 16% observed a single time. The ten largest clones add up to more than 15% of the sample. Sample: blood. Receptor source: a woman aged 18-29 years with Graves' hyperthyroidism.

The table lists this clonotype with many counts. The V gene is TRBV24-1, the J gene TRBJ2-3; 7 bases fit TRBD2. Trimming at V came to 3 bases and at J to 2 bases, leaving 10 bases not matched to a gene. Per germline, CDR1 KGHDR and CDR2 SFDVKD. This CDR3 spans 17 amino acids. CDR3 in DNA: TGTGCCACCAGTGATCTCGGCCGGGGGGTTAACACAGATACGCAGTATTTT. The encoded protein is CATSDLGRGVNTDTQYF.

The chain carries TRBV7-9 and TRBJ2-7; TRBD2 is a possible D gene (6 bases). V lost 5 bases and J 2 bases, leaving 13 bases between the germline ends. Germline V gene lookup returns CDR1 SEHNR and CDR2 FQNEAQ (reference sequence). The CDR3 contains 14 residues. DNA of the CDR3: TGTGCCAGCAGCCCGGGACTCAATACCTACGAGCAGTACTTC. The encoded protein is CASSPGLNTYEQYF. Together with reference TRBV7-9 and TRBJ2-7, the CDR3 gives the full variable domain: DTGVSQNPRHKITKRGQNVTFRCDPISEHNRLYWYRQTLGQGPEFLTYFQNEAQLEKSRLLSDRFSAERPKGSFSTLEIQRTEQGDSAMYLCASSPGLNTYEQYFGPGTRLTVT.

This clonotype was detected a few times. This chain uses TRBV4-1 with TRBJ2-1, with no clear D. Per the germline V gene, CDR1 is MGHRA and CDR2 is YSYEKL. Trimming stripped 5 bases from V and 6 bases from J, with 14 bases between. The length of the CDR3 is 14 residues. The CDR3: CASSRVVVPNEQFF. The DNA of the CDR3 is TGCGCCAGCAGCAGGGTGGTCGTCCCCAATGAGCAGTTCTTC.

Concerning this clonotype: A much larger clone differs from this one at a single base, so this may be a read error. The CDR3 ends on some other residue instead of the conserved phenylalanine or tryptophan, so this is likely a read error. This sequence joins TRBV12-3 or TRBV12-4 and TRBJ2-7; a possible D gene is TRBD2 (5 bases). The V end was cut by 7 bases, the J end by 1 base, with 14 bases between. CDR3 length: 14 residues. The CDR3 sequence is CASTGRAVSYEQYS. The CDR3 bases are TGTGCCAGCACCGGGCGGGCGGTATCCTACGAGCAGTACTCC.

The chain carries TRBV6-1 and TRBJ1-5; no definite D call. CDR1 MNHNS and CDR2 SASEGT come from the germline V gene. The CDR3 is made up of 14 amino acids. Trimming cost V 7 bases and J 2 bases, with 12 bases left between them. The CDR3 bases are TGTGCCAGCACCCTCCGGACGGGCAATCAGCCCCAGCATTTT. Protein sequence: CASTLRTGNQPQHF.

This clonotype was detected a few times. This chain links TRBV10-3 with TRBJ2-5; perhaps TRBD2 as D (6 bases). The CDR3 has 17 amino acids. Germline assignment: CDR1 ENHRY and CDR2 SYGVKD. Trimming took off 2 bases at V and 0 bases at J, with 16 bases between the two ends. The CDR3 DNA follows: TGTGCCATCAGTGAGACAAATCCGGGAGCCAACCAAGAGACCCAGTACTTC. Protein: CAISETNPGANQETQYF.

The chain employs TRBV29-1 and TRBJ1-1; TRBD1 matches 10 bases. The trim removed 5 bases at V and 1 base at J, leaving 4 bases unmatched. The CDR3 loop spans 14 amino acids. Germline V gene sequence: CDR1 SQVTM, CDR2 ANQGSEA. The CDR3 nucleotides read TGCAGCGTTCTGACAGGGGGCTGGAACACTGAAGCTTTCTTT. Translating gives CSVLTGGWNTEAFF.

This clonotype was seen a handful of times. The chain is built from TRBV12-3 or TRBV12-4 and TRBJ1-3; D remains unclear. The length of the CDR3 is 16 residues. The V gene lost 5 bases and the J gene lost 0 bases, with 14 bases spanning the gap. The CDR3 bases are TGTGCCAGCAGTCCCTGGGAACAGAGCTCTGGAAACACCATATATTTT. This gives the protein CASSPWEQSSGNTIYF.

This clonotype showed up many times. The rearrangement uses TRBV10-3 and TRBJ2-7, with 7 bases lining up with TRBD1. There are 14 residues in the CDR3. With V trimmed by 6 bases and J by 4 bases, 9 bases remained unmatched. The germline V gene encodes CDR1 ENHRY and CDR2 SYGVKD. The chain's CDR3 is CAISGDRASYEQYF. The DNA for the CDR3 is TGTGCCATCAGCGGAGACAGGGCATCGTACGAGCAGTACTTC.

This clonotype occurred many times. The rearrangement uses TRBV5-1 and TRBJ2-3; weak D call: TRBD2 (7 bases). The CDR3 is made up of 15 amino acids. The germline CDR1 and CDR2 sequences are SGHRS and YFSETQ. The ends were cut back, 3 bases at V and 3 bases at J, with 14 bases in the middle. The CDR3 here is CASSSNGGPTDTQYF. In DNA form, the CDR3 reads TGCGCCAGCAGCTCAAACGGGGGGCCGACAGATACGCAGTATTTT.

The rearrangement joins TRBV11-3 to TRBJ2-3; 12 positions match TRBD2. Germline values: CDR1 SGHNT, CDR2 YENEEA. This CDR3 has 15 residues. The trim removed 5 bases at V and 7 bases at J, leaving 7 bases unmatched. CDR3 DNA: TGTGCCAGCAGCATTCTAGCGGGGGGGCCAAATACGCAGTATTTT. This encodes CASSILAGGPNTQYF.

This clonotype appeared many times. The V gene is TRBV28, the J gene TRBJ1-1, with D possibly TRBD1 on 5 matching bases. CDR1 is MDHEN, CDR2 SYDVKM, per germline. The CDR3 extends over 17 amino acids. V was shortened by 5 bases and J by 7 bases, with 26 bases between the two germline ends. In DNA form, the CDR3 reads TGTGCCAGCAGTCGATTCCACCTGGCTAACCCTGGGGGTGAAGCTTTCTTT. Its translation: CASSRFHLANPGGEAFF.

This clonotype has a count of ten or more. The chain has TRBV7-9 and TRBJ2-1, with D maybe TRBD1 (5 bases). Germline V gene data show CDR1 as SEHNR and CDR2 as FQNEAQ (reference sequence). The V end lost 1 base, the J end lost 7 bases, and 20 bases lay between the germline ends. This CDR3 comprises 17 residues. CDR3 protein: CASSLEGSWYATNEQFF. CDR3 DNA sequence: TGTGCCAGCAGCTTAGAGGGGTCTTGGTACGCGACAAATGAGCAGTTCTTC.

This chain links TRBV6-2 or TRBV6-3 with TRBJ2-1; the match to TRBD2 covers 11 bases. The CDR3 is 14 residues long. After removal of 7 bases from V and 9 bases from J, the junction contained 8 bases not matched to a gene. CDR1 MNHEY and CDR2 SVGEGT come from the germline V gene. The CDR3 loop is CASTIGLAGIEQFF. The CDR3 nucleotides are TGTGCCAGCACCATCGGACTAGCGGGTATTGAGCAGTTCTTC.

The rearrangement links TRBV7-9 to TRBJ1-3; D ambiguous. This CDR3 is built from 15 residues. The germline V gene has CDR1 SEHNR and CDR2 FQNEAQ (reference sequence). V lost 6 bases and J lost 0, with 12 bases in between. The chain's CDR3 is CASRAPGSSGNTIYF. The DNA for the CDR3 is TGTGCCAGCAGAGCCCCGGGCTCCTCTGGAAACACCATATATTTT.

A few counts support this clonotype. The gene calls are TRBV15 and TRBJ2-6; the D is unclear. The CDR3 is 15 amino acids. V lost 9 bases, J lost 0 bases, and 12 bases lay in between. CDR1 and CDR2 from the germline V gene are LNHNV and YYDKDF (reference sequence). The CDR3 loop reads CATSQRLSGANVLTF. CDR3 nucleotide sequence: TGTGCCACTTCCCAACGGCTCTCTGGGGCCAACGTCCTGACTTTC.

This clonotype was counted at least ten times. The V call is TRBV11-2, the J call TRBJ2-1; 9 positions match TRBD2. V dropped 5 bases and J dropped 7; count of bases not matched to a gene: 9. The CDR3 is 15 amino acids. Germline lookup yields CDR1 SGHAT and CDR2 FQNNGV. CDR3 loop: CASSKFAGGPNEQFF. Written as DNA, the CDR3 is TGTGCCAGCAGCAAATTCGCGGGAGGGCCAAATGAGCAGTTCTTC.

Only a few counts were recorded for this clonotype. CDR3 loop: CATSEREWSTGELFF. The CDR3 DNA is TGTGCCACCAGTGAGCGGGAGTGGAGCACCGGGGAGCTGTTTTTT. The chain combines TRBV24-1 with TRBJ2-2; 7 bases fit TRBD2. In germline, CDR1 is KGHDR, CDR2 SFDVKD. CDR3 length: 15 amino acids. After removal of 4 bases from V and 4 bases from J, the junction contained 5 bases not matched to a gene.

This chain links TRBV12-3 or TRBV12-4 with TRBJ2-7, with a possible D match to TRBD2 (5 bases). CDR3 length: 14 amino acids. Between the trimmed V and J ends, which lost 5 bases and 4 bases, there was a span of 15 bases. CDR3 amino acids: CASSPRTRTYEQYF. For the CDR3, the DNA is TGTGCCAGCAGTCCAAGGACCAGGACTTACGAGCAGTACTTC.

About this clonotype: One base separates it from a far larger clone, so it is likely a read error. The rearrangement uses TRBV11-2 and TRBJ2-7; D gene ambiguous. This CDR3 region has 12 residues. The V gene's germline CDR1 is SGHAT and CDR2 FQNNGV. V dropped 2 bases and J dropped 3 bases, with 5 bases sitting between them. The CDR3: CASSLPLYEQYF. The CDR3 DNA follows: TGTGCCAGCAGCTTACCCCTCTACGAGCAGTACTTC.

This clonotype was observed many times. The chain has TRBV11-2 and TRBJ1-6; no firm D call. The germline V gene encodes CDR1 SGHAT and CDR2 FQNNGV. V was pared by 3 bases and J by 11 bases, with 20 bases between. The CDR3 is 16 amino acids. CDR3 sequence: CASSFVDAGLPPPLHF. For the CDR3, the DNA is TGTGCCAGCAGCTTCGTAGATGCGGGTCTACCTCCACCCCTCCACTTT. The full variable domain, with the rest looked up from reference TRBV11-2 and TRBJ1-6, is EAGVAQSPRYKIIEKRQSVAFWCNPISGHATLYWYQQILGQGPKLLIQFQNNGVVDDSQLPKDRFSAERLKGVDSTLKIQPAKLEDSAVYLCASSFVDAGLPPPLHFGNGTRLTVT.

This clonotype was seen ten or more times. This chain uses TRBV18 with TRBJ2-5; D gene unclear. This CDR3 comprises 13 residues. With 4 bases removed from V and 0 bases from J, the gap between germline ends came to 6 bases. Germline V gene data show CDR1 as KGHSH and CDR2 as LQKENI. CDR3: CASSLLHQETQYF. Written as DNA, the CDR3 is TGTGCCAGCTCACTCCTGCACCAAGAGACCCAGTACTTC.

The table lists this clonotype with many counts. CDR3 in amino acids: CASSPPGQHYGYTF. CDR3 sequence (DNA): TGTGCCAGCTCACCTCCGGGACAGCACTATGGCTACACCTTC. The chain employs TRBV18 and TRBJ1-2; 7 nucleotides line up with TRBD1. CDR1 is KGHSH, CDR2 LQKENI, per germline. CDR3 size: 14 residues. Trimming took 3 bases from V and 3 from J; bases not matched to a gene: 4.

This clonotype was counted a few times. This chain links TRBV15 with TRBJ1-1; D is uncertain. The CDR3 covers 15 residues. The germline V and J ends were trimmed by 0 bases and 4 bases, with 12 bases remaining between them. Looked up from germline, CDR1 is LNHNV and CDR2 is YYDKDF (reference sequence). The CDR3 sequence: CATSRDKAKGTEAFF. The CDR3 DNA is TGTGCCACCAGCAGAGATAAGGCTAAAGGCACTGAAGCTTTCTTT.

CDR3 bases: TGTGCCACCAGTGAGACAGGGAGGAACACCATATATTTT. This gives the protein CATSETGRNTIYF. The J gene is TRBJ1-3, the V gene TRBV15, with 7 positions matching TRBD1. CDR1 LNHNV and CDR2 YYDKDF come from the germline V gene (reference sequence). With 6 bases clipped from V and 7 bases from J, the junction kept 6 bases outside the gene matches. The CDR3 is made up of 13 amino acids.